This TCR beta chain was documented in a study of cytomegalovirus exposure and HLA in healthy donors. General study findings and limits: Sequencing likely produced, as an artifact, a cluster of highly shared sequence variants.

This PCR relied on a set of 60 Vbeta primers and 13 Jbeta primers. TCRdb's table, derived via immunoSEQ multiplex PCR, lists solely in-frame clones and lacks some. Of some 160,000 clones in the sample, approximately 81% were seen once. A note on this clone: What it binds is not known.

Germline CDR1 is MNHNY and CDR2 is SVGAGI (reference sequence). The CDR3 extends over 12 amino acids. Sequenced input: PBMCs. The receptor's source is a man aged 50-60 years in good health and CMV-seropositive. V gene TRBV6-6 combines with J gene TRBJ2-7, with D possibly being TRBD1 (5 bases). The CDR3 region is CAGASQAYEQYF. CDR3 coding DNA: TGTGCTGGGGCTAGTCAAGCCTACGAGCAGTACTTC.